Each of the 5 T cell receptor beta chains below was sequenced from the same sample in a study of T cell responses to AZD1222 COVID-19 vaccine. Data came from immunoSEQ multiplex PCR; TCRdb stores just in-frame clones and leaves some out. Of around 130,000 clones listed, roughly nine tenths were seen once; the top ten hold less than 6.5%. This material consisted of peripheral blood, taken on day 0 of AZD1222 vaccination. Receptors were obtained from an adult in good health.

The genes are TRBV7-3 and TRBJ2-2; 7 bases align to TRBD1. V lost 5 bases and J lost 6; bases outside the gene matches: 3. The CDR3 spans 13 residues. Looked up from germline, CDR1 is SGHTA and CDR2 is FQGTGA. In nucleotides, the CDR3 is TGTGCCAGCAGCCTTGACAGGGCCGGGGAGCTGTTTTTT. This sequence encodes CASSLDRAGELFF.

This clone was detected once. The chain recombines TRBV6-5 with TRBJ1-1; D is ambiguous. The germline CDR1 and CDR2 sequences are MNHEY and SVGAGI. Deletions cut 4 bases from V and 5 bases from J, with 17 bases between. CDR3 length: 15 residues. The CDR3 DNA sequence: TGTGCCAGCAGTTCACTCGTCGGTCGGTGGACTGAAGCTTTCTTT. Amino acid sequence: CASSSLVGRWTEAFF.

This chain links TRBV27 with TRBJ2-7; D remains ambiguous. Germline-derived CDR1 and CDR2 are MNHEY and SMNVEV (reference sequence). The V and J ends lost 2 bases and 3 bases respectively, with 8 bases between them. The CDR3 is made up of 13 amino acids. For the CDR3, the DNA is TGTGCCAGCAGTTTAGGCATCTTCTACGAGCAGTACTTC. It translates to CASSLGIFYEQYF.

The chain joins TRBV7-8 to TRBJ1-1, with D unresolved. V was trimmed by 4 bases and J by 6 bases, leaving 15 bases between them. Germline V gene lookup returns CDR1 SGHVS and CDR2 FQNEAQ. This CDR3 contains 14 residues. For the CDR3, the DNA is TGTGCCAGCAGCTCGCTCCTAGGGATCTCTGAAGCTTTCTTT. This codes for CASSSLLGISEAFF.

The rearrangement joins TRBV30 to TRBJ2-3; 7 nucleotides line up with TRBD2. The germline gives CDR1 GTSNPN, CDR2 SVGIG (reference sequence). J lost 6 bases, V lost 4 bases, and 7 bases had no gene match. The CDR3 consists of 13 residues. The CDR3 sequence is CAWNLGGSDTQYF. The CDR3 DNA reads TGTGCCTGGAATCTAGGCGGGAGTGATACGCAGTATTTT.